The TCR beta chain described here comes from a study of identical twins. This clonotype was seen a few times. MiXCR, applied by TCRdb to the 5' RACE reads, yields one record per CDR3 protein. This sample has hundreds of thousands of distinct CDR3 sequences, with around 20% found just once. This sample also appeared in a second study, on T cells expressing NK-cell markers.

The specimen was PBMCs. The clonotype comes from a young woman in good health.

In nucleotides, the CDR3 is TGTGCCAGCAGCTCCGGGACAGGTCATTCCTACGAGCAGTACTTC. It specifies CASSSGTGHSYEQYF. The chain is built from TRBV3-1 and TRBJ2-7, with 8 bases aligning to TRBD1. This CDR3 contains 15 residues. J lost 1 base, V lost 5 bases, and 7 bases had no gene match. The germline CDR1 and CDR2 sequences are LGHDT and YNNKEL (reference sequence).